The next 25 T cell receptor beta chains were all read from a single sample in a study of regulatory T cells in long-lasting Graves disease. TCR beta libraries were built with iRepertoire HTBI primers and Arm-PCR of CDR3 regions. Using its own MiXCR run on the multiplex PCR reads, TCRdb lists one record per CDR3 protein. The sample yields about 620,000 distinct CDR3 sequences, under 20% seen once. The sample's time point: newly diagnosed GD, antithyroid drugs for less than 3 months. PBMC RNA served as the TCR library source. The sample was also linked to a second study, of T cells in Graves' hyperthyroidism and ophthalmopathy.

Sequencing used peripheral blood mononuclear cells (PBMCs), obtained at new diagnosis, from a patient treated with antithyroid drugs. The receptor set was obtained from a woman aged 25 to 45 with Graves disease.

This clonotype has only a few counts. The V and J genes are TRBV25-1 and TRBJ1-6; D remains unclear. Trimming shortened V by 0 bases and J by 13 bases, and 7 bases separated the two germline ends. The CDR3 extends over 12 amino acids. Germline assignment: CDR1 MGHDK and CDR2 SYGVNS. The CDR3 nucleotides read TGTGCCAGCAGTGAATACGTGGACCCCCTCCACTTT. Amino acids: CASSEYVDPLHF.

The chain uses TRBV6-1 and TRBJ1-1; D ambiguous. The CDR3 has 13 residues. Trimming pared 6 bases from V and 2 bases from J, leaving 10 bases between. Germline CDR1 MNHNS, CDR2 SASEGT. As DNA, the CDR3 is TGTGCCAGCAGGGGTGGGAGCAACACTGAAGCTTTCTTT. Encoded protein: CASRGGSNTEAFF.

This clonotype was detected many times. The chain employs TRBV7-9 and TRBJ2-5; no firm D call. Trimming took off 5 bases at V and 9 bases at J, with 10 bases between the two ends. Germline V gene sequence: CDR1 SEHNR, CDR2 FQNEAQ (reference sequence). The CDR3 has 11 amino acids. The CDR3 DNA sequence: TGTGCCAGCAGCCCCAGCACGGCCCAGTACTTC. Residues: CASSPSTAQYF. The full variable domain, its missing parts supplied by reference TRBV7-9 and TRBJ2-5, is DTGVSQNPRHKITKRGQNVTFRCDPISEHNRLYWYRQTLGQGPEFLTYFQNEAQLEKSRLLSDRFSAERPKGSFSTLEIQRTEQGDSAMYLCASSPSTAQYFGPGTRLLVL.

This chain joins TRBV5-8 and TRBJ2-7; no firm D call. Per the germline V gene, CDR1 is SGHTS and CDR2 is YDEGEE. This CDR3 is built from 13 residues. Trimming pared 9 bases from V and 3 bases from J, leaving 16 bases between. The CDR3, as DNA: TGTGCCACAACGAGGCCCCCAATCTACGAGCAGTACTTC. This translates into CATTRPPIYEQYF.

This clonotype was detected ten times or more. The chain links TRBV18 to TRBJ2-7; D possibly corresponds to TRBD2 (5 bases). The ends were cut back, 5 bases at V and 5 bases at J, with 13 bases in the middle. The CDR3 has 13 amino acids. Looked up from germline, CDR1 is KGHSH and CDR2 is LQKENI. CDR3 nucleotide sequence: TGTGCCAGCTCAACCATTAGCGTTCACGAGCAGTACTTC. Residues: CASSTISVHEQYF.

This clonotype has a count of ten or more. This chain joins TRBV7-8 and TRBJ2-5; the D gene is possibly TRBD2 (6 bases). CDR1 SGHVS and CDR2 FQNEAQ come from the germline V gene. Trimming took 0 bases from V and 1 from J, leaving 15 bases between them. This CDR3 comprises 17 residues. The CDR3 region is CASSLAREGGTQETQYF. CDR3 nucleotide sequence: TGTGCCAGCAGCTTAGCGCGGGAAGGCGGTACCCAAGAGACCCAGTACTTC.

This clonotype occurred many times. The chain joins TRBV24-1 to TRBJ2-6; 7 bases agree with TRBD1. Trimming cost V 9 bases and J 2 bases; bases outside gene matches: 12. The V gene's germline CDR1 is KGHDR and CDR2 SFDVKD. The CDR3 runs to 17 residues. The CDR3 nucleotides read TGTGCCACCGGGACCTCCGAGAGGGGGCCTGGGGCCAACGTCCTGACTTTC. Encoded protein: CATGTSERGPGANVLTF.

V gene TRBV2 combines with J gene TRBJ2-1; D remains ambiguous. Looked up from germline, CDR1 is SNHLY and CDR2 is FYNNEI. The V end lost 3 bases, the J end lost 0 bases, and 12 bases lay between the germline ends. The CDR3 totals 16 residues. CDR3 amino acids: CASSENPLSSYNEQFF. CDR3 sequence (DNA): TGTGCCAGCAGTGAGAACCCTCTAAGCTCCTACAATGAGCAGTTCTTC.

This clonotype was seen more than once but under ten times. This sequence joins TRBV20-1 and TRBJ1-2; 7 nucleotides match TRBD1. The CDR3 loop spans 12 amino acids. Germline V gene sequence: CDR1 DFQATT, CDR2 SNEGSKA (reference sequence). The CDR3 DNA reads TGCAGCCCTGCCCAGGGGGGATATGGCTACACCTTC. Its translation: CSPAQGGYGYTF.

This clonotype was detected ten times or more. The rearrangement joins TRBV6-2 or TRBV6-3 to TRBJ2-3; 8 bases are shared with TRBD2. The CDR3 length is 15 residues. Germline V gene lookup returns CDR1 MNHEY and CDR2 SVGEGT. The V and J ends lost 2 bases and 3 bases, in that order; junction bases with no gene match: 4. In DNA, the CDR3 is TGTGCCAGCAGTTACGGCGGGAGGATGACAGATACGCAGTATTTT. Its protein is CASSYGGRMTDTQYF.

This clonotype was seen more than once but under ten times. The chain has TRBV11-3 and TRBJ2-3; D possibly corresponds to TRBD2 (5 bases). V was trimmed by 2 bases and J by 2 bases, leaving 11 bases between them. The length of the CDR3 is 15 residues. The germline V gene has CDR1 SGHNT and CDR2 YENEEA. The CDR3 nucleotides read TGTGCCAGCAGCTTACACCAGCGGCCCACAGATACGCAGTATTTT. This sequence encodes CASSLHQRPTDTQYF.

This clonotype was recorded a few times. The CDR3 loop reads CASMGGGGGQPQHF. The DNA of the CDR3 is TGTGCCAGCATGGGGGGAGGGGGCGGTCAGCCCCAGCATTTT. This rearrangement joins TRBV28 to TRBJ1-5; TRBD1 matches 7 bases. Unmatched junction bases numbered 9, after V lost 7 bases and J lost 6 bases. Germline assignment: CDR1 MDHEN and CDR2 SYDVKM. The CDR3 is 14 amino acids.

The rearrangement uses TRBV20-1 and TRBJ2-1, with 7 bases that match TRBD2. Germline-derived CDR1 and CDR2 are DFQATT and SNEGSKA (reference sequence). The V and J ends lost 2 bases and 0 bases, in that order; junction bases with no gene match: 7. The CDR3 loop spans 16 amino acids. CDR3 protein: CSARSLALSSYNEQFF. Written as DNA, the CDR3 is TGCAGTGCTAGATCACTAGCGCTGAGCTCCTACAATGAGCAGTTCTTC.

This clonotype was observed a handful of times. The chain has TRBV10-3 and TRBJ1-3; possible D gene TRBD1, 5 bases. Looked up from germline, CDR1 is ENHRY and CDR2 is SYGVKD. The length of the CDR3 is 14 residues. V lost 10 bases, J lost 4 bases, and 17 bases lay in between. CDR3 DNA sequence: TGTGCCACGCAGGGTCGGGAGCCCGGAAACACCATATATTTT. Protein: CATQGREPGNTIYF.

On this clonotype itself: Since a much larger clone is just one base distant, this may be a read error. The chain recombines TRBV6-1 with TRBJ1-5; TRBD1 aligns across 12 bases. CDR1 and CDR2 from the germline V gene are MNHNS and SASEGT. There are 15 residues in the CDR3. CDR3 DNA: TGTGCCAGCTCGGGACAGGGGGCGAGCAATCAGCCCCGGCATTTT. Residues: CASSGQGASNQPRHF.

The chain is built from TRBV5-1 and TRBJ2-1; 11 bases map to TRBD2. The CDR3 spans 17 residues. Germline CDR1 reads SGHRS; CDR2 reads YFSETQ. V shed 5 bases, J shed 2 bases, and the junction held 9 bases outside the gene matches. CDR3 coding DNA: TGCGCCAGCAGGTTATCCGGGACTAGCGGCACCTACAATGAGCAGTTCTTC. It is translated as CASRLSGTSGTYNEQFF.

This clonotype showed up many times. This rearrangement joins TRBV2 to TRBJ2-7; TRBD2 agrees at 8 bases. Germline CDR1 and CDR2: SNHLY and FYNNEI. V lost 10 bases to trimming and J lost 0 bases; unmatched junction nucleotides: 8. The CDR3 covers 14 residues. The CDR3 protein is CATNLSGSSYEQYF. CDR3 DNA sequence: TGTGCCACCAACCTGAGCGGGAGCTCCTACGAGCAGTACTTC.

Only a few counts were recorded for this clonotype. The chain uses TRBV6-1 and TRBJ1-5; D is uncertain. The CDR3 is 16 residues long. Trimming took 3 bases from V and 1 from J, leaving 13 bases between them. Germline CDR1 reads MNHNS; CDR2 reads SASEGT. The CDR3 loop reads CASSDIWELSNQPQHF. In DNA, the CDR3 is TGTGCCAGCAGTGATATATGGGAATTAAGCAATCAGCCCCAGCATTTT.

This clonotype was detected only a few times. The chain uses TRBV2 and TRBJ1-3; tentative D call: TRBD1 (5 bases). Trimming took 4 bases from V and 0 from J, leaving 10 bases between them. The CDR3 has 15 residues. Germline V gene sequence: CDR1 SNHLY, CDR2 FYNNEI. The CDR3 region is CASSGGGDSGNTIYF. CDR3 in DNA: TGTGCCAGCAGTGGGGGGGGTGACTCTGGAAACACCATATATTTT.

The sample holds a few counts of this clonotype. A much larger clone sits a single nucleotide away, making a read error possible. V usage is TRBV28 and J usage is TRBJ2-1, with no clear D. In germline, CDR1 is MDHEN, CDR2 SYDVKM. The CDR3 spans 15 residues. Trimming took 5 bases from V and 2 from J, leaving 13 bases between them. The DNA for the CDR3 is TGTGCCAGCAGTACAAGGTCGAGTACCTACAATGAGCAGTTCTTC. Translating gives CASSTRSSTYNEQFF.

This clonotype was observed a handful of times. This chain uses TRBV18 with TRBJ1-2; D is perhaps TRBD1 (5 bases). Deletions cut 4 bases from V and 3 bases from J, with 18 bases between. The CDR3 spans 16 residues. Germline V gives CDR1 KGHSH, CDR2 LQKENI. The CDR3 loop reads CASSLSAPGTDYGYTF. The CDR3 region has the DNA TGTGCCAGCTCACTTTCCGCTCCCGGGACGGACTATGGCTACACCTTC.

This clonotype was picked up many times. The chain joins TRBV29-1 to TRBJ2-2, with TRBD1 identical over 10 bases. The CDR3 runs to 14 residues. Germline loops: CDR1 SQVTM, CDR2 ANQGSEA. The junction had 5 bases not matched to a gene; V was cut back by 4 bases and J by 6 bases. CDR3 sequence: CSVVGQGRPGELFF. The CDR3 DNA sequence: TGCAGCGTTGTGGGACAGGGGAGGCCCGGGGAGCTGTTTTTT.

Only a few counts were recorded for this clonotype. The CDR3, as DNA: TGTGCCAGCCCCGGACAGGGGCGGTACGAGCAGTACTTC. It encodes CASPGQGRYEQYF. The chain recombines TRBV6-1 with TRBJ2-7; TRBD1 matches at 9 bases. The V gene end was trimmed by 8 bases and the J gene end by 4 bases; junction bases not matched to a gene: 6. Germline-derived CDR1 and CDR2 are MNHNS and SASEGT. This CDR3 is built from 13 residues.

This clonotype has a count of ten or more. The genes are TRBV27 and TRBJ1-1; 8 nucleotides match TRBD1. The CDR3 is made up of 16 amino acids. Trimming took 4 bases from V and 0 from J; bases not matched to a gene: 7. Germline lookup yields CDR1 MNHEY and CDR2 SMNVEV (reference sequence). The CDR3: CASSSNRGGLNTEAFF. The CDR3 coding sequence is TGTGCCAGCAGTTCCAACAGGGGGGGCCTGAACACTGAAGCTTTCTTT.

This clonotype was seen at least ten times. The V call is TRBV6-2 or TRBV6-3, the J call TRBJ2-1, with D uncertain. V lost 5 bases and J lost 2, with 13 bases in between. The CDR3 runs 15 residues. Per the germline V gene, CDR1 is MNHEY and CDR2 is SVGEGT. CDR3: CASSEAERAYNEQFF. CDR3 DNA sequence: TGTGCCAGCAGTGAAGCTGAGAGAGCCTACAATGAGCAGTTCTTC.